This T cell receptor (beta chain) was recovered during a study of cytomegalovirus exposure and HLA in healthy donors. Repertoires were generated with immunoSEQ multiplex PCR, while TCRdb's copy carries only in-frame clones and drops some. The sample records tens of thousands of clones, around 94% being singletons. A word on this clone: Its antigen is currently unknown.

Study-wide points: Reports credit the classifier with highly specific, highly sensitive diagnosis of cytomegalovirus status.

Specimen: PBMCs. The source is a woman aged 18-29 years in good health and CMV-seronegative.

In DNA form, the CDR3 reads TGTGCCAGCAGCTTACAAGGGGGCTCTGGGGCCAACGTCCTGACTTTC. Translated: CASSLQGGSGANVLTF. The chain recombines TRBV7-3 with TRBJ2-6; tentative D call: TRBD1 (6 bases). This CDR3 contains 16 residues. In germline, CDR1 is SGHTA, CDR2 FQGTGA. V shed 2 bases and J shed 0 bases, with 8 bases lying between them.